This T cell receptor (beta chain) was obtained from a study of T-cell reconstitution after alpha-beta-depleted transplantation in children. Notes on the study in general: T-cell counts and diversity at one year post-transplant came mainly from newly produced T cells. The study reportedly traced alpha-beta T cells about two months after transplant to several hundred expanded graft clones. Surviving recipient T cells and thymic progenitors underlay high day-60 TCRbeta diversity in some patients.

It was with unique molecular identifiers that the TCRbeta library was prepared. One entry per CDR3 protein, called by TCRdb with MiXCR from the PCR reads. Seen here are 450,000 to 550,000 distinct CDR3 sequences, about 10% observed once, and the top ten hold approximately 14%. The germline V gene has CDR1 SEHNR and CDR2 FQNEAQ (reference sequence). V gave up 8 bases and J gave up 1 base; unmatched junction bases: 5. CDR3 size: 15 residues. In the case of this clonotype: Its antigen is not identified.

The chain uses TRBV7-9 and TRBJ2-2; TRBD2 matches at 9 bases. The sample consisted of PBMCs, mostly from graft donor cells, taken 180 days after TCRalphabeta/CD19-depleted stem cell transplant. This clonotype was sampled from a female patient aged 2-10 years who had a stem cell transplant for aplastic anemia, so the T cells may come from the graft donor. CDR3 residues: CASSRLAVNTGELFF. CDR3 bases: TGTGCCAGCTCTCGACTAGCGGTGAACACCGGGGAGCTGTTTTTT.